This T cell receptor (beta chain) was sequenced for a study of OX40 agonist ivuxolimab in advanced cancers. Study at large: Prior anti-PD-1, anti-PD-L1 or anti-CTLA-4 therapy was allowed; more than 30% had some. Of the patients, three showed partial responses, one with hepatocellular carcinoma and two with cutaneous melanoma.

Method: immunoSEQ multiplex PCR; TCRdb's copy keeps in-frame clones and lacks some. In the table there are more than 60,000 clones, about nine tenths of which are singletons. Study-wide results and caveats: Expanded peripheral T-cell antigen specificity went undetermined. More expanded clones were seen, on average, in CD8+ T cells than in CD4+.

Comment on this clone: Its antigen is unidentified.

The length of the CDR3 is 21 residues. Germline values: CDR1 SGHVS, CDR2 FQNEAQ. V was clipped by 5 bases and J by 0 bases; unmatched bases: 20. V gene TRBV7-8 combines with J gene TRBJ2-1; 9 bases agree with TRBD2. The sequenced sample was CD4+ or CD8+ T cells sorted from blood, obtained in a trial of the OX40 agonist ivuxolimab. The TCR comes from an adult with an advanced solid tumor such as melanoma, head and neck, liver or kidney cancer. The DNA for the CDR3 is TGTGCCAGCAGCCCTAGTCGGCTACCGGGACTAGCTGCAAGCTCCTACAATGAGCAGTTCTTC. It is translated as CASSPSRLPGLAASSYNEQFF.